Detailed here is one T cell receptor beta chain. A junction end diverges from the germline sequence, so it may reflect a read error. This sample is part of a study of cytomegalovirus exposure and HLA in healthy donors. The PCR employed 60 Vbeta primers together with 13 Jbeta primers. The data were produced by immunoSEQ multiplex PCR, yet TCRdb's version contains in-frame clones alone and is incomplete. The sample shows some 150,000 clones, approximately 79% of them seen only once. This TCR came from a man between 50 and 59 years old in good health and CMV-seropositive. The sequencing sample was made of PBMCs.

CDR3 in amino acids: CASSRGLAGAGETQYF. In DNA form, the CDR3 reads TGTGCTAGCAGCCGTGGGCTAGCGGGAGCAGGAGAGACCCAGTACTTC. V and J are TRBV7-7 and TRBJ2-5; 10 nucleotides agree with TRBD2. Germline loops: CDR1 SSHAT, CDR2 FNYEAQ (reference sequence). The CDR3 covers 16 residues.